This TCR beta chain was sequenced in a study of blood T cell repertoires in COVID-19. Study in general: The United States, Italy and Spain were the sources of the acute and convalescent COVID-19 samples. PBMCs, B-cell-depleted T cells, or T cells provided the cDNA or gDNA that made up the material.

Clones were sequenced by immunoSEQ multiplex PCR, and TCRdb holds only the in-frame ones, with some missing. The sample yields about 200,000 clones, about nine tenths seen once. This CDR3 comprises 16 residues. Germline lookup yields CDR1 SGDLS and CDR2 YYNGEE. V was cut by 1 base and J by 2 bases, with 12 bases left in between. The genes are TRBV9 and TRBJ2-2, with D unresolved. The sample taken for sequencing was peripheral blood. This receptor was obtained from a man aged 45 to 65 with acute or convalescent COVID-19. In nucleotides, the CDR3 is TGTGCCAGCAGCGTAAACAATAGCCGAAACACCGGGGAGCTGTTTTTT. Translation gives CASSVNNSRNTGELFF.